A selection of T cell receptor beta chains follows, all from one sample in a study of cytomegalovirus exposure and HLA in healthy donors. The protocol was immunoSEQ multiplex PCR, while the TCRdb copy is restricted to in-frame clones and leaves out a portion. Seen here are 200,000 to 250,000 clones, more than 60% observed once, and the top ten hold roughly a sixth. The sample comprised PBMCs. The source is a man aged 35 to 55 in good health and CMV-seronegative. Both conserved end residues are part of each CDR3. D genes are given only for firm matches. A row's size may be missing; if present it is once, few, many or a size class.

TGTGCCAGCAGTCAGGGGGGTACCAATGGCTACACCTTC CASSQGGTNGYTF . TRBV5-6 TRBD1 TRBJ1-2
TGTGCCAGCATACTAGCGGGGGATCATCGGGAGCAGTTCTTC CASILAGDHREQFF once TRBV2 TRBD2 TRBJ2-1
TGTGCCAGCAGCTTAATTGGACAGAGTAGTTCACCCCTCCACTTT CASSLIGQSSSPLHF few TRBV7-3 . TRBJ1-6
TGTGCCAGCAGGGGGGGACAGGGTCCCTACAATGAGCAGTTCTTC CASRGGQGPYNEQFF once TRBV7-2 TRBD1 TRBJ2-1
TGTGCCACCAGCAAGGACAGGGCCTACGAGCAGTACTTC CATSKDRAYEQYF . TRBV15 TRBD1 TRBJ2-7
TGTGCCAGCAGCTCCGGGGTTAACACTGAAGCTTTCTTT CASSSGVNTEAFF . TRBV7-6 . TRBJ1-1
TGCAGCGTTGGACTAGCGAGCTCTGGGGCCAACGTCCTGACTTTC CSVGLASSGANVLTF few TRBV29-1 TRBD2 TRBJ2-6
TGCGCCAGCAGCCAGGGCAGGGGGTCTTCCTACGAGCAGTACTTC CASSQGRGSSYEQYF few TRBV4-3 TRBD1 TRBJ2-7
TGTGCCAGCAGCTCGTTAGCGGGGGACACAGATACGCAGTATTTT CASSSLAGDTDTQYF . TRBV7-6 TRBD2 TRBJ2-3
TGTGCCAGCAGAACGACTAGCGGGCCTTCCTACGAGCAGTACTTC CASRTTSGPSYEQYF . TRBV27 TRBD2 TRBJ2-7
TGTGCCAGCAGTTACTCCCCGGGGGGTTCTGGCTACACCTTC CASSYSPGGSGYTF . TRBV6-5 . TRBJ1-2
TGTGCCAGCAGTGAAGCGGACAGGGTCTCTGGAAACACCATATATTTT CASSEADRVSGNTIYF . TRBV6-1 TRBD1 TRBJ1-3
TGTGCCAGCAGTACGAACAGGGGGGCTTTCTTT CASSTNRGAFF . TRBV25-1 TRBD1 TRBJ1-1
TGTGCCAGTAGTCCGATATTGGGGGGTGTGAATGAAAAACTGTTTTTT CASSPILGGVNEKLFF . TRBV19 . TRBJ1-4
TGCGCCAGCAGCCAGACTAGCGGGCCACAAGAGACCCAGTACTTC CASSQTSGPQETQYF . TRBV4-1 TRBD2 TRBJ2-5
TGTGCCAGCAGTGTAAGCGACAGGGTTTGGCACGAGCAGTACTTC CASSVSDRVWHEQYF once TRBV25-1 TRBD1 TRBJ2-7
TGTGCCAGCAGTTACTTAACAGACAGGGAAACGCAGTATTTT CASSYLTDRETQYF . TRBV6-6 TRBD1 TRBJ2-3
TGTGCCAGCATCCGGGGGGGGAGCAATCAGCCCCAGCATTTT CASIRGGSNQPQHF . TRBV28 . TRBJ1-5
TGTGCCAGCAGCTTCCAAGAGGGCAATGAGCAGTTCTTC CASSFQEGNEQFF . TRBV5-4 . TRBJ2-1
TGCGCCAGCAGCTGGAGGGGCAGACCCACAGATACGCAGTATTTT CASSWRGRPTDTQYF . TRBV5-1 . TRBJ2-3
TGTGCCAGCAGTTTAGCGGCTAGCGGGGGGTGGACAGATACGCAGTATTTT CASSLAASGGWTDTQYF . TRBV28 TRBD2 TRBJ2-3
TGCAGCGTTATGACAGGGAGTACTGAAGCTTTCTTT CSVMTGSTEAFF . TRBV29-1 TRBD1 TRBJ1-1
TGCGCCAGCAGCGTGGACTATCGTGAAGCTTTCTTT CASSVDYREAFF . TRBV5-1 . TRBJ1-1
TGTGCCAGCAGCTCGCAAGGAAGGGGCTTCGATGAGCCCCAGCATTTT CASSSQGRGFDEPQHF . TRBV7-2 . TRBJ1-5
TGCGCCAGCAGCCAAGATCATGGAGCGCCCGCCTACGAGCAGTACTTC CASSQDHGAPAYEQYF . TRBV4-3 . TRBJ2-7
TGCGCCAGCAATCTCAGCAGGACCAAGACAGGGAATGAAAAACTGTTTTTT CASNLSRTKTGNEKLFF . TRBV5-1 TRBD1 TRBJ1-4
TGTGCCAGCAGCGCAAAAGGGACAGTGCCCTACGAGCAGTACTTC CASSAKGTVPYEQYF . TRBV13 TRBD1 TRBJ2-7
TGTGCCAGCAGCGACCTATGGACTAGCGGGTACTCCTACGAGCAGTACTTC CASSDLWTSGYSYEQYF . TRBV11-2 TRBD2 TRBJ2-7
TGTGCCAGCAGTTTATCCGGGGAGGGCACTGAAGCTTTCTTT CASSLSGEGTEAFF . TRBV27 . TRBJ1-1
TGCGCCAGCAGCCGGACTTGGGGACAGGGGACGTACGAGCAGTACTTC CASSRTWGQGTYEQYF . TRBV4-3 TRBD1 TRBJ2-7
TGTGCCAGCAGTTACGGGACTAGCGGAACCTACGAGCAGTACTTC CASSYGTSGTYEQYF . TRBV6-6 TRBD2 TRBJ2-7
TGTGCCAGCAGCGGAGACAGGGATGGAAACACCATATATTTT CASSGDRDGNTIYF . TRBV5-4 TRBD1 TRBJ1-3
TGTGCCAGCAGTTTAAGGGCGGGGGAGACCCAGTACTTC CASSLRAGETQYF . TRBV27 . TRBJ2-5
TGCGCCAGCAGCCAAACTAGCGGCCCCGATACGCAGTATTTT CASSQTSGPDTQYF . TRBV4-1 TRBD2 TRBJ2-3
TGCGCCAGCAGCTTGGAAGGAGGGTCGAACGATGAGCAGTTCTTC CASSLEGGSNDEQFF once TRBV5-1 . TRBJ2-1
TGTGCCAGTAGTAGCGCATCTGGGGCCAACGTCCTGACTTTC CASSSASGANVLTF . TRBV19 . TRBJ2-6
TGTGCCAGCAGTGAAAGTAGCGGGAGTGGCACGCAGTATTTT CASSESSGSGTQYF . TRBV6-4 TRBD2 TRBJ2-3
TGCAGCGTGTCGGGGGTGGATGGCTACACCTTC CSVSGVDGYTF . TRBV29-1 . TRBJ1-2
TGTGCCAGCAGCGTAGCAGCGACAGATACGCAGTATTTT CASSVAATDTQYF . TRBV9 . TRBJ2-3